These 31 T cell receptor beta chains were all obtained from the same sample, sequenced in a study of beta chain features in type 1 diabetes. Sequencing targeted expressed TCRB transcripts, as all isolated RNA had been reverse transcribed. Data came from immunoSEQ multiplex PCR; TCRdb stores just in-frame clones and leaves some out. The data show about 44,000 clones, approximately 70% seen once. The antigens these receptors bind are not known. General study findings and limits: Across all four CD4+ subsets, people with type 1 diabetes showed modestly shorter TCRB CDR3s.

Sequenced material: Tregs from blood. The receptor set was obtained from a woman under 30 with type 1 diabetes.

This clone is a singleton in its sample. The chain recombines TRBV6-6 with TRBJ2-5, with 9 positions matching TRBD2. The V and J ends lost 8 bases and 5 bases, in that order; junction bases with no gene match: 9. The germline V gene encodes CDR1 MNHNY and CDR2 SVGAGI (reference sequence). The CDR3 totals 14 residues. The CDR3 coding sequence is TGTGCCAGCCGCCTTAGCGGGGGAGGTGAGACCCAGTACTTC. Amino acid sequence: CASRLSGGGETQYF.

The chain employs TRBV29-1 and TRBJ2-2; D perhaps matches TRBD1 (5 bases). CDR1 SQVTM and CDR2 ANQGSEA come from the germline V gene. The CDR3 consists of 14 residues. V was cut by 6 bases and J by 4 bases, with 15 bases left in between. The CDR3 here is CSVKSGLLTGELFF. The CDR3 bases are TGCAGCGTGAAATCAGGGCTACTCACCGGGGAGCTGTTTTTT.

This clone was detected only once. The J gene is TRBJ2-7, the V gene TRBV10-3; a possible D gene is TRBD1 (5 bases). V was pared by 7 bases and J by 7 bases, with 20 bases between. From germline, CDR1 is ENHRY and CDR2 SYGVKD. CDR3 length: 14 amino acids. The CDR3: CAITPEQATLEQYF. CDR3 coding DNA: TGTGCCATCACCCCTGAACAGGCGACCTTAGAGCAGTACTTC.

This chain uses TRBV6-6 with TRBJ2-4, with a weak D call TRBD1 (7 bases). This CDR3 is 15 amino acids long. Between the trimmed V and J ends, which lost 4 bases and 3 bases, there was a span of 13 bases. Germline assignment: CDR1 MNHNY and CDR2 SVGAGI (reference sequence). The CDR3 loop reads CASSFQGGVKNIQYF. DNA of the CDR3: TGTGCCAGCAGTTTTCAGGGGGGCGTCAAAAACATTCAGTACTTC.

This chain links TRBV28 with TRBJ2-2; D might be TRBD1 (6 bases). The CDR3 length is 15 residues. Germline CDR1 reads MDHEN; CDR2 reads SYDVKM. V was pared by 6 bases and J by 0 bases, with 11 bases between. CDR3 sequence: CASSLDSANTGELFF. CDR3 nucleotides: TGTGCCAGCAGCCTGGACAGCGCGAACACCGGGGAGCTGTTTTTT.

The chain has TRBV28 and TRBJ2-1; 11 nucleotides match TRBD2. CDR3 length equals 15 residues. The germline V gene encodes CDR1 MDHEN and CDR2 SYDVKM. J was trimmed by 9 bases and V by 4 bases; bases with no gene match: 8. CDR3 amino acids: CASSWVAGGLSEQFF. CDR3 DNA: TGTGCCAGCAGTTGGGTAGCGGGAGGGTTGAGTGAGCAGTTCTTC.

The chain employs TRBV6-1 and TRBJ1-3; 8 bases are shared with TRBD1. From germline, CDR1 is MNHNS and CDR2 SASEGT. The CDR3 runs 14 residues. Trimming removed 6 bases from V and 4 bases from J; junction bases left unmatched: 5. The CDR3 region is CASSSTGDGNTIYF. CDR3 DNA sequence: TGTGCCAGCAGCTCGACAGGGGACGGAAACACCATATATTTT.

The chain has TRBV7-2 and TRBJ2-7; no definite D call. The V gene lost 5 bases and the J gene lost 7 bases, with 21 bases spanning the gap. Germline CDR1 is SGHTA and CDR2 is FQGNSA. CDR3 length: 15 amino acids. Written as DNA, the CDR3 is TGTGCCAGCAGCCTATCTTTTACTGAAGTCGAGGAGCAGTACTTC. Protein: CASSLSFTEVEEQYF.

The genes are TRBV5-4 and TRBJ2-3, with 12 nucleotides matching TRBD2. Trimming at V came to 4 bases and at J to 1 base, leaving 4 bases not matched to a gene. CDR3 length: 16 residues. Germline CDR1 SGHNT, CDR2 YYREEE (reference sequence). The DNA for the CDR3 is TGTGCCAGCAGCGAAGGACTAGCGGGGCGCACAGATACGCAGTATTTT. It yields the protein CASSEGLAGRTDTQYF.

The gene calls are TRBV5-6 and TRBJ2-3; 14 bases fit TRBD2. The CDR3 is 15 amino acids. Germline V gene data show CDR1 as SGHDT and CDR2 as YYEEEE. Trimming cost V 4 bases and J 10 bases; bases outside gene matches: 8. The CDR3 sequence: CASSPGTSGSRPQYF. The CDR3, as DNA: TGTGCCAGCAGCCCCGGGACTAGCGGGAGTCGTCCGCAGTATTTT. Drawing the rest from reference TRBV5-6 and TRBJ2-3, the complete variable domain is DAGVTQSPTHLIKTRGQQVTLRCSPKSGHDTVSWYQQALGQGPQFIFQYYEEEERQRGNFPDRFSGHQFPNYSSELNVNALLLGDSALYLCASSPGTSGSRPQYFGPGTRLTVL.

The genes are TRBV4-2 and TRBJ2-3; D is ambiguous. This CDR3 spans 12 amino acids. V was trimmed by 4 bases and J by 3 bases, leaving 5 bases between them. Germline V CDR1 and CDR2: LGHNA, YNFKEQ. The CDR3 loop reads CASSRETDTQYF. CDR3 nucleotide sequence: TGTGCCAGCAGCCGTGAGACAGATACGCAGTATTTT.

The chain's CDR3 is CASTSGTNSYEQYF. The CDR3 coding sequence is TGTGCCAGCACTTCCGGGACAAACTCCTACGAGCAGTACTTC. This rearrangement joins TRBV6-1 to TRBJ2-7; a possible D gene is TRBD1 (6 bases). Trimming took 7 bases from V and 0 from J, leaving 13 bases between them. Looked up from germline, CDR1 is MNHNS and CDR2 is SASEGT. CDR3 length equals 14 residues.

The rearrangement links TRBV11-2 to TRBJ2-3; 8 positions match TRBD1. Germline CDR1 reads SGHAT; CDR2 reads FQNNGV. The CDR3 runs to 14 residues. With V trimmed by 5 bases and J by 3 bases, 4 bases remained unmatched. For the CDR3, the DNA is TGTGCCAGCAGCACCTACAGGGGGACAGATACGCAGTATTTT. Protein: CASSTYRGTDTQYF.

This chain connects TRBV12-2 to TRBJ2-7; no check of the table's D call, TRBD1, against the DNA was made. TRBV12-2 is a recognized pseudogene. CDR3 length: 15 amino acids. This chain's CDR3 is CASRLGRGPCYEQYF. CDR3 coding DNA: TGTGCAAGTCGCTTAGGCAGGGGGCCGTGCTACGAGCAGTACTTC.

About this clone: Compared with germline, one end of the junction differs, possibly owing to a read error. The chain has TRBV6-6 and TRBJ2-3; D may be TRBD1 (6 bases). CDR1 and CDR2 from the germline V gene are MNHNY and SVGAGI (reference sequence). This CDR3 region has 12 residues. CDR3 sequence: CASSYSTGTRLF. The CDR3 nucleotides are TGTGCCAGCAGTTACTCGACTGGGACACGGTTATTT.

V and J are TRBV29-1 and TRBJ2-1; D call uncertain. CDR3 length: 13 residues. In germline, CDR1 is SQVTM, CDR2 ANQGSEA. V was pared by 4 bases and J by 4 bases, with 11 bases between. The CDR3 sequence: CSVGHSWYNEQFF. The CDR3, as DNA: TGCAGCGTTGGCCACAGCTGGTACAATGAGCAGTTCTTC.

The chain carries TRBV7-9 and TRBJ2-5, with 10 nucleotides matching TRBD1. Germline values: CDR1 SEHNR, CDR2 FQNEAQ (reference sequence). With V trimmed by 4 bases and J by 4 bases, 9 bases remained unmatched. The CDR3 runs 16 residues. Here the CDR3 DNA reads TGTGCCAGCAGCTCTTGGACAGGGGGGCATACAGAGACCCAGTACTTC. It yields the protein CASSSWTGGHTETQYF.

The chain employs TRBV6-5 and TRBJ2-1, with 11 bases aligning to TRBD2. This CDR3 is 15 amino acids long. Germline assignment: CDR1 MNHEY and CDR2 SVGAGI. Losses at the gene ends were 6 bases for V and 4 bases for J; bases not matched to a gene: 5. The CDR3 sequence is CASSPSGGKYNEQFF. The CDR3, as DNA: TGTGCCAGCAGCCCTAGCGGGGGGAAGTACAATGAGCAGTTCTTC.

The chain joins TRBV5-4 to TRBJ2-3; TRBD1 aligns across 11 bases. This CDR3 is 15 amino acids long. Germline assignment: CDR1 SGHNT and CDR2 YYREEE (reference sequence). The J segment lost 4 bases and the V segment lost 2 bases, leaving 3 bases of the junction unmatched. CDR3 residues: CASSFGGQGADTQYF. CDR3 in DNA: TGTGCCAGCAGCTTTGGGGGACAGGGGGCAGATACGCAGTATTTT. Together with reference TRBV5-4 and TRBJ2-3, the CDR3 gives the full variable domain: ETGVTQSPTHLIKTRGQQVTLRCSSQSGHNTVSWYQQALGQGPQFIFQYYREEENGRGNFPPRFSGLQFPNYSSELNVNALELDDSALYLCASSFGGQGADTQYFGPGTRLTVL.

This rearrangement joins TRBV11-2 to TRBJ2-1, with 7 bases aligning to TRBD1. In germline, CDR1 is SGHAT, CDR2 FQNNGV. The length of the CDR3 is 16 residues. After removal of 5 bases from V and 7 bases from J, the junction contained 14 bases not matched to a gene. The CDR3 reads CASSQGVGGRLNEQFF. CDR3 sequence (DNA): TGTGCCAGCAGCCAAGGAGTAGGGGGCCGGTTGAATGAGCAGTTCTTC.

This chain joins TRBV19 and TRBJ1-5, with TRBD1 matching over 10 bases. After removal of 5 bases from V and 2 bases from J, the junction contained 6 bases not matched to a gene. Germline V gene data show CDR1 as LNHDA and CDR2 as SQIVND (reference sequence). The CDR3 covers 16 residues. The CDR3 region is CASSDWGTGGNQPQHF. The CDR3 bases are TGTGCCAGTAGTGATTGGGGGACAGGGGGCAATCAGCCCCAGCATTTT.

The sample holds a few counts of this clone. At one end, the junction sequence differs from germline, possibly due to a read error. The V call is TRBV11-2, the J call TRBJ2-7, with 14 nucleotides matching TRBD2. Germline loops: CDR1 SGHAT, CDR2 FQNNGV. The CDR3 totals 16 residues. The DNA for the CDR3 is TGTGCCAGCAGCCCCGGACTAGCGGGAGGCGTCTACGGGCAGTACTTC. Its translation: CASSPGLAGGVYGQYF.

The chain links TRBV28 to TRBJ1-1; D not resolved. Germline V gene sequence: CDR1 MDHEN, CDR2 SYDVKM. Trimming shortened V by 7 bases and J by 4 bases, and 13 bases separated the two germline ends. The CDR3 runs 13 residues. CDR3 DNA: TGTGCCAGCAACGGGATGTCGGTCACTGAAGCTTTCTTT. This codes for CASNGMSVTEAFF.

In DNA, the CDR3 is TGTGCCAGCAGTCGAATCCCGGCTGGGCTGTATCTGGCTGGGGCCAACGTCCTGACTTTC. It is translated as CASSRIPAGLYLAGANVLTF. This chain connects TRBV7-8 to TRBJ2-6; D gene uncertain. The CDR3 consists of 20 residues. V was shortened by 6 bases and J by 2 bases, with 26 bases between the two germline ends. Germline V gives CDR1 SGHVS, CDR2 FQNEAQ.

The chain couples TRBV7-2 to TRBJ1-2, with a weak D call TRBD1 (5 bases). This CDR3 spans 13 amino acids. Per the germline V gene, CDR1 is SGHTA and CDR2 is FQGNSA. Trimming cost V 5 bases and J 8 bases, with 15 bases left between them. The CDR3 region has the DNA TGTGCCAGCAGCCCCCGACAGCGTTTGGGCTACACCTTC. Its translation is CASSPRQRLGYTF. Full variable domain (missing parts from reference TRBV7-2 and TRBJ1-2): GAGVSQSPSNKVTEKGKDVELRCDPISGHTALYWYRQSLGQGLEFLIYFQGNSAPDKSGLPSDRFSAERTGGSVSTLTIQRTQQEDSAVYLCASSPRQRLGYTFGSGTRLTVV.

The chain joins TRBV30 to TRBJ2-2; D not certain. CDR3 length equals 14 residues. V gave up 0 bases and J gave up 4 bases, with 9 bases separating them. Germline CDR1 GTSNPN, CDR2 SVGIG (reference sequence). The chain's CDR3 is CAWSVGHSTGELFF. The CDR3 DNA reads as TGTGCCTGGAGTGTTGGCCATTCCACCGGGGAGCTGTTTTTT.

This chain uses TRBV10-3 with TRBJ2-2; 10 bases line up with TRBD1. Trimming took 2 bases from V and 5 from J; bases not matched to a gene: 5. Germline V lookup: CDR1 ENHRY, CDR2 SYGVKD. CDR3 length: 16 amino acids. The CDR3: CAISEMPGQGTGELFF. The CDR3 bases are TGTGCCATCAGTGAGATGCCGGGACAGGGGACCGGGGAGCTGTTTTTT.

This clone was counted once. This rearrangement joins TRBV9 to TRBJ2-1; D gene ambiguous. The V gene's germline CDR1 is SGDLS and CDR2 YYNGEE. Trimming stripped 1 base from V and 3 bases from J, with 8 bases between. This CDR3 has 14 amino acids. The CDR3 here is CASSVRLNYNEQFF. The DNA of the CDR3 is TGTGCCAGCAGCGTAAGACTGAACTACAATGAGCAGTTCTTC.

This clone was recorded only once. CDR3 protein: CASSQDWAREQYF. The CDR3 nucleotides are TGTGCCAGCAGCCAAGATTGGGCCCGGGAGCAGTACTTC. The J gene is TRBJ2-5, the V gene TRBV4-2, with TRBD2 as a possible D gene (6 bases). The germline V gene has CDR1 LGHNA and CDR2 YNFKEQ. The CDR3 has 13 amino acids. The V gene lost 0 bases and the J gene lost 11 bases, with 13 bases spanning the gap.

This clone appeared a few times. V is TRBV28 and J is TRBJ2-2; tentatively, D is TRBD2 (6 bases). CDR1 and CDR2 (germline): MDHEN, SYDVKM. There are 13 residues in the CDR3. V was cut by 8 bases and J by 5 bases, with 12 bases left in between. Here the CDR3 DNA reads TGTGCCAGCGATGGGAGGACTACCGGGGAGCTGTTTTTT. Translated, it gives CASDGRTTGELFF.

V gene TRBV9 combines with J gene TRBJ2-7, with 8 bases fitting TRBD2. Germline trimming cut 8 bases from V and 4 bases from J; bases unmatched to any gene: 11. Per the germline V gene, CDR1 is SGDLS and CDR2 is YYNGEE. CDR3 length equals 14 residues. Here the CDR3 DNA reads TGTGCCAGGATCTTTGATGAGCGGGGGTACGAGCAGTACTTC. This sequence encodes CARIFDERGYEQYF.